This T cell receptor beta chain is drawn from a study of T cell changes during pregnancy in multiple sclerosis (dated by TCRdb to 2018 to 2020). Study-level background: The study examined how the T cell repertoire changed over the course of pregnancy in women with multiple sclerosis.

V and J are trimmed by 1 base and 4 bases, and the gene matches miss 10 bases of the junction. Looking up the germline V gene yields CDR1 MGHRA and CDR2 YSYEKL. The CDR3, cysteine through phenylalanine, is 17 amino acids long. CDR3 DNA only is kept here, 51 bases in frame from base 1. Libraries came from the immunoSEQ multiplex PCR assay. Imported from immuneACCESS, the table was reduced by TCRdb to in-frame sequences with V and J called. These copies leave out some clones; in studies compared against another copy, an unresolved V gene accounts for under half, and the cause of the remainder is not known. Present in this sample are about 47,000 clones, around 87% of which were seen just once. The top ten clonotypes cover 7% to 10% of the sample. Points on this clone: Its antigen specificity is not known. There are no base qualities to consult, and no much larger clone falls within one base.

This chain is built from TRBV4-1 and TRBJ2-5, with 9 middle bases fitting TRBD2. Sample: CD8+ T cells from peripheral blood mononuclear cells, taken in the second trimester of pregnancy. The receptor was isolated from a female donor with multiple sclerosis, enrolled in a pregnancy study. The nucleotide sequence reads as follows: TGCGCCAGCAGCCAAGGTCTCGATTATAGCGGGGGAGAGACCCAGTACTTC. It translates as CASSQGLDYSGGETQYF.